This entry lists 20 T cell receptor beta chains sequenced from one sample in a study of identifying expanded T cells in peripheral blood. Profiled with immunoSEQ multiplex PCR; TCRdb holds only in-frame clones, not every one. The data contain about 63,000 clones, around 81% of them seen just once; the ten biggest clones take up about 19%. The source material was blood. The receptor set was obtained from a person between 18 and 75 years old in good health.

This chain uses TRBV5-6 with TRBJ1-1; tentative D call: TRBD1 (5 bases). Looked up from germline, CDR1 is SGHDT and CDR2 is YYEEEE. V was clipped by 3 bases and J by 4 bases, with 16 bases between them. The CDR3 runs to 15 residues. The CDR3 DNA reads as TGTGCCAGCAGCTCCGAATGGGGGGTCGGCACTGAAGCTTTCTTT. Residues: CASSSEWGVGTEAFF.

The rearrangement links TRBV5-5 to TRBJ1-2, with D possibly being TRBD1 (6 bases). The germline V and J ends were trimmed by 2 bases and 5 bases, with 16 bases remaining between them. The CDR3 is 15 amino acids. In germline, CDR1 is SGHKS, CDR2 YYEKEE (reference sequence). CDR3 residues: CASSLWGGAEYGYTF. The CDR3 bases are TGTGCCAGCAGCTTATGGGGGGGCGCAGAATATGGCTACACCTTC.

This clone occurred once. The chain carries TRBV10-2 and TRBJ2-1, with D unresolved. V shed 5 bases and J shed 8 bases, with 19 bases lying between them. Germline CDR1 and CDR2: WSHSY and SAAADI. The CDR3 is 15 residues long. The CDR3 sequence is CASSNGPLSPDEQFF. CDR3 nucleotides: TGCGCCAGCAGTAACGGCCCCCTATCCCCCGATGAGCAGTTCTTC.

The V and J genes are TRBV6-7 and TRBJ2-1; D is ambiguous. TRBV6-7 is classed as an ORF, of uncertain function. CDR3 length equals 16 residues. V shed 2 bases and J shed 2 bases, with 13 bases lying between them. CDR3 nucleotide sequence: TGTGCCAGCAGTTACCCCCCTAACACCGCCTACAATGAGCAGTTCTTC. It is translated as CASSYPPNTAYNEQFF.

The gene calls are TRBV7-8 and TRBJ1-1; D is unresolved. The CDR3 has 14 amino acids. Trimming pared 1 base from V and 3 bases from J, leaving 9 bases between. Germline CDR1 is SGHVS and CDR2 is FQNEAQ. The DNA for the CDR3 is TGTGCCAGCAGCTTAGATACCGGGGACACTGAAGCTTTCTTT. This gives the protein CASSLDTGDTEAFF.

The chain joins TRBV5-5 to TRBJ2-2, with 12 nucleotides matching TRBD2. This CDR3 has 15 amino acids. Trimming cost V 5 bases and J 5 bases; bases outside gene matches: 4. Per germline, CDR1 SGHKS and CDR2 YYEKEE (reference sequence). In DNA form, the CDR3 reads TGTGCCAGCAGAAGACTAGCGGGAGAGACCGGGGAGCTGTTTTTT. Amino acid sequence: CASRRLAGETGELFF.

The chain uses TRBV6-1 and TRBJ2-7; no reliable D call. This CDR3 region has 14 residues. Germline assignment: CDR1 MNHNS and CDR2 SASEGT. Trimming took 6 bases from V and 0 from J, leaving 12 bases between them. The CDR3 region is CASRSSGGSYEQYF. The CDR3 coding sequence is TGTGCCAGCAGGTCCTCTGGCGGCTCCTACGAGCAGTACTTC.

The CDR3 region is CASSQGQGAAGNTIYF. CDR3 in DNA: TGTGCCAGCAGCCAAGGACAGGGGGCCGCTGGAAACACCATATATTTT. V and J are TRBV4-2 and TRBJ1-3; 10 bases line up with TRBD1. V gave up 1 base and J gave up 2 bases; unmatched junction bases: 2. Per the germline V gene, CDR1 is LGHNA and CDR2 is YNFKEQ. This CDR3 has 16 amino acids.

The CDR3 here is CASSADTGANQPQHF. The CDR3 bases are TGTGCCAGCAGCGCGGACACCGGGGCCAATCAGCCCCAGCATTTT. The rearrangement uses TRBV6-1 and TRBJ1-5; tentative D call: TRBD1 (5 bases). CDR3 length equals 15 residues. CDR1 MNHNS and CDR2 SASEGT come from the germline V gene. The germline V and J ends were trimmed by 6 bases and 3 bases, with 15 bases remaining between them.

The V gene is TRBV30, the J gene TRBJ2-7; TRBD1 matches 7 bases. The CDR3 spans 13 residues. Germline values: CDR1 GTSNPN, CDR2 SVGIG (reference sequence). V shed 1 base, J shed 2 bases, and the junction held 2 bases outside the gene matches. The CDR3 nucleotides read TGTGCCTGGAGTGAAGGGGGCCCCTACGAGCAGTACTTC. Translated: CAWSEGGPYEQYF.

V usage is TRBV30 and J usage is TRBJ1-1, with D perhaps matching TRBD1 (5 bases). V lost 3 bases to trimming and J lost 1 base, with 18 bases between them. The CDR3 has 16 amino acids. The germline gives CDR1 GTSNPN, CDR2 SVGIG (reference sequence). The CDR3: CAWSPSRWGGNTEAFF. CDR3 nucleotide sequence: TGTGCCTGGAGCCCTTCCCGATGGGGCGGGAACACTGAAGCTTTCTTT.

This chain connects TRBV9 to TRBJ1-2; D gene unclear. Germline V gene sequence: CDR1 SGDLS, CDR2 YYNGEE. Trimming took 0 bases from V and 4 from J, leaving 13 bases between them. This CDR3 region has 15 residues. The CDR3 reads CASSVGGGFTYGYTF. CDR3 coding DNA: TGTGCCAGCAGCGTAGGCGGTGGGTTTACCTATGGCTACACCTTC.

This clone has only one observation. The chain links TRBV12-2 to TRBJ2-5. TRBV12-2 is tagged as a pseudogene. CDR3 size: 15 residues. The CDR3 is CASRPLLGVEETQYF. The CDR3 coding sequence is TGTGCAAGTCGCCCGCTCTTGGGGGTAGAGGAGACCCAGTACTTC.

This clone was seen a few times. The V gene is TRBV9, the J gene TRBJ2-7; 7 bases line up with TRBD2. V shed 0 bases and J 5 bases; nucleotides not matched to a gene: 5. This CDR3 is built from 14 residues. The germline gives CDR1 SGDLS, CDR2 YYNGEE. In DNA form, the CDR3 reads TGTGCCAGCAGCGTAGCGGCGGGAGAAGACGAGCAGTACTTC. Residues: CASSVAAGEDEQYF.

This chain's CDR3 is CASSPRTGNTGELFF. CDR3 bases: TGTGCCAGCAGCCCCCGGACGGGAAACACCGGGGAGCTGTTTTTT. J is TRBJ2-2 and V is TRBV2, with a tentative D call TRBD2 (5 bases). Deletions cut 6 bases from V and 2 bases from J, with 13 bases between. The CDR3 contains 15 residues. Germline-derived CDR1 and CDR2 are SNHLY and FYNNEI.

A few counts support this clone. The chain recombines TRBV30 with TRBJ1-5, with TRBD1 matching 7 bases. J gave up 7 bases and V 1 base, and 7 bases lay outside the gene matches. The CDR3 covers 14 residues. From germline, CDR1 is GTSNPN and CDR2 SVGIG (reference sequence). In DNA form, the CDR3 reads TGTGCCTGGAGTGGACAGGGACGTGGGCAGCCCCAGCATTTT. This encodes CAWSGQGRGQPQHF.

V gene TRBV15 combines with J gene TRBJ2-2; either TRBD1 or TRBD2 may supply D (5 bases each). The CDR3 has 16 residues. The germline V gene encodes CDR1 LNHNV and CDR2 YYDKDF (reference sequence). Trimming took 8 bases from V and 2 from J, leaving 18 bases between them. This chain's CDR3 is CATGIPGTLNTGELFF. CDR3 nucleotide sequence: TGTGCCACCGGCATCCCCGGGACGTTAAACACCGGGGAGCTGTTTTTT.

This clone was seen just once. This chain uses TRBV29-1 with TRBJ2-7; D tentatively reads TRBD1 or TRBD2 (6 bases each). The CDR3 loop spans 13 amino acids. The V gene's germline CDR1 is SQVTM and CDR2 ANQGSEA. Trimming removed 5 bases at V and 6 bases at J, with 17 bases between. For the CDR3, the DNA is TGCAGCGTTCAGGTGGTACAGGGAGGCGAGCAGTACTTC. As protein: CSVQVVQGGEQYF.

The V and J genes are TRBV5-1 and TRBJ2-3; D assignment may be TRBD1 or TRBD2 (6 bases each). The CDR3 loop spans 15 amino acids. The V gene's germline CDR1 is SGHRS and CDR2 YFSETQ. V lost 2 bases and J lost 3, with 13 bases in between. The CDR3 region is CASSFPGAATDTQYF. As DNA, the CDR3 is TGCGCCAGCAGCTTTCCGGGGGCGGCTACAGATACGCAGTATTTT.

This chain connects TRBV11-2 to TRBJ2-2, with D possibly matching TRBD2 (6 bases). V gave up 1 base and J gave up 6 bases, with 12 bases separating them. Looked up from germline, CDR1 is SGHAT and CDR2 is FQNNGV. The CDR3 extends over 15 amino acids. DNA for the CDR3: TGTGCCAGCAGCTTAGGAGGGACTCGCGCCGGGGAGCTGTTTTTT. As protein: CASSLGGTRAGELFF.